Following are 3 T cell receptor beta chains from one sample sequenced in a study of CD8+CD57+ T cells in acquired aplastic anemia. Profiles of TCR beta VDJ and CDR3 were generated from a genomic DNA template. TCRdb recomputed calls from the reads with MiXCR, one row per CDR3 protein. The top ten clones hold roughly 8% of a sample with under 350,000 distinct CDR3 sequences, about 56% of them seen once. The sample was sorted CD4+, CD8+, or CD8+CD57+ T cells (not recorded which) from PBMCs. These receptors were obtained from a human donor with severe aplastic anemia or a healthy control (not recorded which).

This clonotype was counted at least ten times. The chain is built from TRBV5-1 and TRBJ2-2, with no clear D. CDR3 length: 16 amino acids. Per the germline V gene, CDR1 is SGHRS and CDR2 is YFSETQ. Trimming pared 1 base from V and 2 bases from J, leaving 12 bases between. The CDR3: CASSLQPRINTGELFF. The CDR3, as DNA: TGCGCCAGCAGCTTGCAGCCCCGCATAAACACCGGGGAGCTGTTTTTT.

This clonotype was observed a single time. This chain joins TRBV29-1 and TRBJ2-7, with D perhaps assigned TRBD1 or TRBD2 (5 bases each). Germline-derived CDR1 and CDR2 are SQVTM and ANQGSEA. There are 15 residues in the CDR3. Trimming took 0 bases from V and 6 from J, leaving 18 bases between them. CDR3 bases: TGCAGCGTTGAAGAAGGGGCAGGGAAAGGAGGCGAGCAGTACTTC. Protein sequence: CSVEEGAGKGGEQYF.

A note on this clonotype: Lacking the conserved final phenylalanine or tryptophan, this CDR3 likely reflects a read error. It is unclear where the CDR3 begins or ends on the DNA, so no DNA is shown, and the CDR3 is as TCRdb lists it. The rearrangement joins TRBV19 to TRBJ1-6; the table's D call, TRBD1, was not checked against the DNA. Termini included, the CDR3 measures 9 amino acids. CDR1 and CDR2 (germline): LNHDA, SQIVND (reference sequence). This chain's CDR3 is CASSERTPT.